The 26 T cell receptor beta chains reported below all come from one sample, sequenced in a study of cytomegalovirus exposure and HLA in healthy donors. Both 60 Vbeta primers and 13 Jbeta primers went into the PCR. Profiled with immunoSEQ multiplex PCR; TCRdb holds only in-frame clones, not every one. The repertoire holds more than 60,000 clones, with about 68% as singletons. The sequencing input was PBMCs. These receptors all stem from a man between 40 and 49 years old in good health and CMV-seropositive.

This chain connects TRBV2 to TRBJ2-5, with D unresolved. From germline, CDR1 is SNHLY and CDR2 FYNNEI. This CDR3 is built from 14 residues. The V end was cut by 3 bases, the J end by 5 bases, with 13 bases between. The chain's CDR3 is CASSDLTPRETQYF. The CDR3 coding sequence is TGTGCCAGCAGTGACCTAACCCCGCGGGAGACCCAGTACTTC.

The V gene is TRBV11-2, the J gene TRBJ1-4; perhaps TRBD1 as D (6 bases). This CDR3 region has 17 residues. CDR1 SGHAT and CDR2 FQNNGV come from the germline V gene. V dropped 5 bases and J dropped 0 bases, with 16 bases sitting between them. The CDR3 region is CASSLGGGYATNEKLFF. For the CDR3, the DNA is TGTGCCAGCAGCCTAGGGGGAGGTTATGCAACTAATGAAAAACTGTTTTTT.

This clone was seen a single time. The J gene is TRBJ2-1, the V gene TRBV5-4; 8 positions agree with TRBD2. CDR1 is SGHNT and CDR2 is YYREEE in the germline V gene (reference sequence). CDR3 length: 15 amino acids. The V and J ends lost 2 bases and 10 bases, in that order; junction bases with no gene match: 11. The CDR3 sequence: CASSLKAGVGGEQFF. CDR3 nucleotides: TGTGCCAGCAGCTTAAAAGCGGGAGTCGGCGGGGAGCAGTTCTTC.

This clone was seen more than once but under ten times. V and J are TRBV5-6 and TRBJ2-7; TRBD1 aligns across 11 bases. J was trimmed by 6 bases and V by 0 bases; bases with no gene match: 5. The CDR3 has 15 residues. CDR1 and CDR2 (germline): SGHDT, YYEEEE. CDR3 sequence reads: CASSLGGDRGVEQYF. CDR3 nucleotides: TGTGCCAGCAGCTTGGGTGGGGACAGGGGGGTCGAGCAGTACTTC.

This clone was recorded only once. DNA for the CDR3: TGTGCCAGCAGTCCAATAGAAAACAGCTCCTACGAGCAGTACTTC. It specifies CASSPIENSSYEQYF. The J gene is TRBJ2-5, the V gene TRBV2; D is undetermined. TRBJ2-7 explains the end of the DNA better; the J call may be wrong. The CDR3 runs 15 residues. CDR1 and CDR2 from the germline V gene are SNHLY and FYNNEI.

The rearrangement uses TRBV10-1 and TRBJ2-1; weak D call: TRBD2 (5 bases). There are 16 residues in the CDR3. In germline, CDR1 is WNHNN, CDR2 SYGVQD (reference sequence). V lost 3 bases to trimming and J lost 7 bases, with 19 bases between them. The CDR3 nucleotides are TGCGCCAGCAGTGATAAAATTGGGAGCACGGGGAATGAGCAGTTCTTC. As protein: CASSDKIGSTGNEQFF.

Of note for this clone: A read error may produce the germline difference seen at one junction end. This chain links TRBV6-6 with TRBJ2-1, with D perhaps TRBD2 (5 bases). CDR1 and CDR2 from the germline V gene are MNHNY and SVGAGI (reference sequence). The CDR3 contains 15 residues. CDR3 bases: TGTGCCAGCAATCTGGACGGGAACTCCTACAATGAGCGGTTCTTC. This encodes CASNLDGNSYNERFF.

The rearrangement uses TRBV5-1 and TRBJ2-1, with D perhaps matching TRBD2 (8 bases). This CDR3 has 14 residues. The V and J ends lost 4 bases and 5 bases respectively, with 13 bases between them. Germline V gene lookup returns CDR1 SGHRS and CDR2 YFSETQ. DNA for the CDR3: TGCGCCAGCAGCCCGGGGGGGACAGACAATGAGCAGTTCTTC. This gives the protein CASSPGGTDNEQFF.

This clone appeared a single time. V usage is TRBV6-1 and J usage is TRBJ1-2; D may be TRBD1 (6 bases). Trimming cost V 5 bases and J 6 bases, with 13 bases left between them. This CDR3 contains 13 residues. CDR1 and CDR2 (germline): MNHNS, SASEGT. The CDR3 region is CASSFGTPDGYTF. The DNA for the CDR3 is TGTGCCAGCAGTTTCGGGACACCCGATGGCTACACCTTC.

About this clone: Within the sample, other DNA sequences also encode this same CDR3. This chain connects TRBV5-1 to TRBJ1-1; D might be TRBD1 (6 bases). The germline V gene encodes CDR1 SGHRS and CDR2 YFSETQ. The CDR3 sequence is 14 residues long. Deletions cut 4 bases from V and 7 bases from J, with 17 bases between. Here the CDR3 DNA reads TGCGCCAGCAGCGAAACAGGGAGTGAGTATGAAGCTTTCTTT. Translating it yields CASSETGSEYEAFF.

This chain connects TRBV7-8 to TRBJ1-2; 8 bases match TRBD1. The CDR3 spans 13 residues. J was trimmed by 4 bases and V by 3 bases; bases with no gene match: 1. CDR1 is SGHVS and CDR2 is FQNEAQ in the germline V gene. CDR3 loop: CASSLDRVYGYTF. The CDR3 DNA reads TGTGCCAGCAGCTTGGACAGGGTCTATGGCTACACCTTC.

This clone was detected once. The rearrangement uses TRBV30 and TRBJ2-3; 7 bases are a match to TRBD1. The CDR3 totals 17 residues. After removal of 2 bases from V and 1 base from J, the junction contained 12 bases not matched to a gene. The germline V gene has CDR1 GTSNPN and CDR2 SVGIG (reference sequence). As DNA, the CDR3 is TGTGCCTGGAGTCCAAGACCGCCGGGACAGCGCACAGATACGCAGTATTTT. Its protein is CAWSPRPPGQRTDTQYF.

This clone was seen more than once but under ten times. V and J are TRBV9 and TRBJ1-3; 12 nucleotides line up with TRBD1. The CDR3 is 16 residues long. V lost 2 bases, J lost 3 bases, and 3 bases stayed unmatched. Germline CDR1 reads SGDLS; CDR2 reads YYNGEE. The CDR3 is CASSVGTGGGGNTIYF. DNA of the CDR3: TGTGCCAGCAGCGTGGGGACAGGGGGCGGTGGAAACACCATATATTTT.

This clone appeared a few times. The chain has TRBV27 and TRBJ2-2; D is undetermined. CDR1 and CDR2 from the germline V gene are MNHEY and SMNVEV (reference sequence). Trimming cost V 2 bases and J 6 bases, with 10 bases left between them. CDR3 length: 14 residues. CDR3 residues: CASSLILGPGELFF. CDR3 DNA sequence: TGTGCCAGCAGTTTAATACTGGGCCCCGGGGAGCTGTTTTTT.

Only a few counts were recorded for this clone. The DNA for the CDR3 is TGTGCCAGCAGCTTAGGCGGCCTCAGCACTGAAGCTTTCTTT. Protein product: CASSLGGLSTEAFF. The V gene is TRBV7-9, the J gene TRBJ1-1; D unresolved. V was clipped by 1 base and J by 4 bases, with 10 bases between them. The CDR3 loop spans 14 amino acids. Germline V CDR1 and CDR2: SEHNR, FQNEAQ (reference sequence). Based on the CDR3 plus reference TRBV7-9 and TRBJ1-1, the full variable domain is DTGVSQNPRHKITKRGQNVTFRCDPISEHNRLYWYRQTLGQGPEFLTYFQNEAQLEKSRLLSDRFSAERPKGSFSTLEIQRTEQGDSAMYLCASSLGGLSTEAFFGQGTRLTVV.

The J gene is TRBJ2-1, the V gene TRBV11-2; 7 nucleotides align to TRBD2. The J segment lost 2 bases and the V segment lost 1 base, leaving 2 bases of the junction unmatched. The CDR3 extends over 15 amino acids. Germline CDR1 SGHAT, CDR2 FQNNGV. The CDR3 sequence is CASSLVLAAYNEQFF. CDR3 DNA sequence: TGTGCCAGCAGCTTAGTTCTAGCGGCCTACAATGAGCAGTTCTTC. Filled out from reference TRBV11-2 and TRBJ2-1, the complete variable domain reads EAGVAQSPRYKIIEKRQSVAFWCNPISGHATLYWYQQILGQGPKLLIQFQNNGVVDDSQLPKDRFSAERLKGVDSTLKIQPAKLEDSAVYLCASSLVLAAYNEQFFGPGTRLTVL.

V is TRBV7-3 and J is TRBJ2-1, with D uncertain. The germline V and J ends were trimmed by 1 base and 6 bases, with 7 bases remaining between them. Germline CDR1 is SGHTA and CDR2 is FQGTGA. CDR3 size: 13 residues. DNA of the CDR3: TGTGCCAGCAGCTTAAGTCCCGGCAATGAGCAGTTCTTC. It encodes CASSLSPGNEQFF.

V gene TRBV28 combines with J gene TRBJ1-5; maybe TRBD1 (5 bases). The CDR3 runs to 16 residues. Trimming cost V 3 bases and J 2 bases, with 14 bases left between them. Germline V CDR1 and CDR2: MDHEN, SYDVKM. As DNA, the CDR3 is TGTGCCAGCAGTTTCTCTTCAGGGAAAGGCAATCAGCCCCAGCATTTT. Amino acid sequence: CASSFSSGKGNQPQHF.

This chain uses TRBV28 with TRBJ2-3; 11 bases fit TRBD2. Germline V gene lookup returns CDR1 MDHEN and CDR2 SYDVKM. This CDR3 contains 16 residues. The V and J ends lost 5 bases and 1 base, in that order; junction bases with no gene match: 5. The CDR3: CASSTELAGGTDTQYF. The CDR3 DNA reads TGTGCCAGCAGTACAGAACTAGCGGGGGGCACAGATACGCAGTATTTT. Variable domain in full (rest from reference TRBV28 and TRBJ2-3): DVKVTQSSRYLVKRTGEKVFLECVQDMDHENMFWYRQDPGLGLRLIYFSYDVKMKEKGDIPEGYSVSREKKERFSLILESASTNQTSMYLCASSTELAGGTDTQYFGPGTRLTVL.

CDR3 region: CSVSLDASYGYTF. CDR3 DNA sequence: TGCAGCGTTTCACTAGACGCATCCTATGGCTACACCTTC. V usage is TRBV29-1 and J usage is TRBJ1-2; D is unclear. Trimming cost V 5 bases and J 4 bases, with 14 bases left between them. The CDR3 contains 13 residues. CDR1 and CDR2 (germline): SQVTM, ANQGSEA.

The chain combines TRBV14 with TRBJ1-2; 9 bases match TRBD1. The CDR3 is 15 residues long. V lost 4 bases, J lost 4 bases, and 7 bases stayed unmatched. Per germline, CDR1 SGHDN and CDR2 FVKESK. In DNA form, the CDR3 reads TGTGCCAGCAGCCGAGGAACAGGGGGCTTCTATGGCTACACCTTC. As protein: CASSRGTGGFYGYTF.

V gene TRBV11-2 combines with J gene TRBJ1-6; D not resolved. Germline V gene lookup returns CDR1 SGHAT and CDR2 FQNNGV. Trimming removed 1 base from V and 7 bases from J, with 11 bases in between. The CDR3 consists of 15 residues. The CDR3 DNA reads as TGTGCCAGCAGCTTAGGGGCCAGTGCAAATTCACCCCTCCACTTT. Translating it yields CASSLGASANSPLHF.

This rearrangement joins TRBV7-9 to TRBJ2-5; 9 bases agree with TRBD2. TRBJ2-7 explains the end of the DNA better; the J call may be wrong. The CDR3 spans 16 residues. Germline V gene lookup returns CDR1 SEHNR and CDR2 FQNEAQ (reference sequence). CDR3 loop: CASSPSSGDSSYEQYF. CDR3 DNA: TGTGCCAGCAGCCCATCTAGCGGGGATAGCTCCTACGAGCAGTACTTC.

This clone is a singleton in its sample. The chain has TRBV9 and TRBJ2-3; possible D gene TRBD2, 6 bases. V gave up 4 bases and J gave up 0 bases, with 21 bases separating them. The CDR3 covers 18 residues. The V gene's germline CDR1 is SGDLS and CDR2 YYNGEE. The CDR3, as DNA: TGTGCCAGCAGCACCCCGGCGGAGGGTCACCTTAGCACAGATACGCAGTATTTT. This encodes CASSTPAEGHLSTDTQYF.

This CDR3 reads CSAVPGTNGNTQYF. CDR3 sequence (DNA): TGCAGCGCCGTTCCCGGGACTAACGGAAATACGCAGTATTTT. The V gene is TRBV29-1, the J gene TRBJ2-3; 7 bases are a match to TRBD2. V lost 7 bases, J lost 7 bases, and 14 bases stayed unmatched. The CDR3 totals 14 residues. The germline CDR1 and CDR2 sequences are SQVTM and ANQGSEA.

This clone was seen once. The rearrangement uses TRBV4-3 and TRBJ2-2; D may be TRBD2 (6 bases). Trimming cost V 2 bases and J 3 bases, with 13 bases left between them. This CDR3 is 16 amino acids long. Germline-derived CDR1 and CDR2 are LGHNA and YSLEER. Here the CDR3 reads CASSQTRGLDTGELFF. Here the CDR3 DNA reads TGCGCCAGCAGCCAAACGCGGGGTTTGGACACCGGGGAGCTGTTTTTT.